These 18 T cell receptor beta chains share one sample of origin, sequenced in a study of blood T cell repertoires in COVID-19. Repertoires were generated with immunoSEQ multiplex PCR, while TCRdb's copy carries only in-frame clones and drops some. This repertoire shows around 500,000 clones, around 85% found once; its top ten account for around 7.9%. Material: PBMCs or T cells enriched from blood (not recorded which). These receptors came from a woman aged 55-69 years who had recovered from COVID-19.

The rearrangement uses TRBV27 and TRBJ2-2, with unresolved D. The V gene lost 4 bases and the J gene lost 1 base, with 4 bases spanning the gap. This CDR3 region has 13 residues. Germline V gives CDR1 MNHEY, CDR2 SMNVEV (reference sequence). In DNA, the CDR3 is TGTGCCAGCAGTTCGAGGAACACCGGGGAGCTGTTTTTT. It is translated as CASSSRNTGELFF.

DNA for the CDR3: TGTGCCAGCAGCTCGGACAGGGGGACCTATGGCTACACCTTC. It encodes CASSSDRGTYGYTF. The chain couples TRBV5-4 to TRBJ1-2; 10 nucleotides match TRBD1. J was trimmed by 4 bases and V by 3 bases; bases with no gene match: 3. This CDR3 contains 14 residues. From germline, CDR1 is SGHNT and CDR2 YYREEE (reference sequence).

The chain recombines TRBV4-1 with TRBJ2-2, with D unresolved. This CDR3 region has 15 residues. Germline loops: CDR1 MGHRA, CDR2 YSYEKL. V lost 1 base and J lost 6, with 12 bases in between. CDR3 DNA: TGCGCCAGCAGCCAAGGTTCTACCCTAGCCGGGGAGCTGTTTTTT. Translated: CASSQGSTLAGELFF.

The genes are TRBV11-2 and TRBJ2-1; 8 bases align to TRBD1. The CDR3 consists of 16 residues. V shed 5 bases and J 2 bases; nucleotides not matched to a gene: 8. Germline assignment: CDR1 SGHAT and CDR2 FQNNGV. The CDR3 DNA reads TGTGCCAGCAGCACCCGCTCAGGGGGCGCCTACAATGAGCAGTTCTTC. It codes for CASSTRSGGAYNEQFF.

Here the CDR3 reads CASSQVRGTQYF. CDR3 nucleotide sequence: TGTGCCAGCAGCCAAGTAAGGGGGACCCAGTACTTC. The rearrangement joins TRBV14 to TRBJ2-5, with D tentatively TRBD1 (5 bases). The CDR3 length is 12 residues. Germline V gives CDR1 SGHDN, CDR2 FVKESK. V was shortened by 1 base and J by 7 bases, with 7 bases between the two germline ends.

V usage is TRBV18 and J usage is TRBJ2-2, with TRBD1 identical over 8 bases. This CDR3 contains 16 residues. CDR1 and CDR2 from the germline V gene are KGHSH and LQKENI. The junction had 5 bases not matched to a gene; V was cut back by 2 bases and J by 3 bases. CDR3 nucleotide sequence: TGTGCCAGCTCACCATCTCTGACAGGGGACACCGGGGAGCTGTTTTTT. This translates into CASSPSLTGDTGELFF. Variable domain in full (rest from reference TRBV18 and TRBJ2-2): NAGVMQNPRHLVRRRGQEARLRCSPMKGHSHVYWYRQLPEEGLKFMVYLQKENIIDESGMPKERFSAEFPKEGPSILRIQQVVRGDSAAYFCASSPSLTGDTGELFFGEGSRLTVL.

The chain is built from TRBV5-1 and TRBJ1-1, with D possibly matching TRBD1 (6 bases). Trimming took 0 bases from V and 5 from J, leaving 14 bases between them. Germline V gene sequence: CDR1 SGHRS, CDR2 YFSETQ. This CDR3 is built from 15 residues. CDR3 nucleotides: TGCGCCAGCAGCTTGGTAGCGGGGGGCCAAACTGAAGCTTTCTTT. Protein sequence: CASSLVAGGQTEAFF.

This sequence joins TRBV24-1 and TRBJ2-3, with 8 bases identical to TRBD1. With 4 bases clipped from V and 2 bases from J, the junction kept 7 bases outside the gene matches. The CDR3 contains 16 residues. The germline V gene encodes CDR1 KGHDR and CDR2 SFDVKD. CDR3 DNA sequence: TGTGCCACCAGTGAACCCGGGACAGGTTCCACAGATACGCAGTATTTT. This codes for CATSEPGTGSTDTQYF.

This clone was seen just once. The gene calls are TRBV11-3 and TRBJ1-1, with D unresolved. Trimming left V 1 base short and J 0 bases short, with 6 bases between. This CDR3 has 14 amino acids. Germline CDR1 reads SGHNT; CDR2 reads YENEEA. CDR3 in amino acids: CASSLGGMNTEAFF. Here the CDR3 DNA reads TGTGCCAGCAGCTTAGGAGGAATGAACACTGAAGCTTTCTTT. Based on the CDR3 plus reference TRBV11-3 and TRBJ1-1, the full variable domain is EAGVVQSPRYKIIEKKQPVAFWCNPISGHNTLYWYLQNLGQGPELLIRYENEEAVDDSQLPKDRFSAERLKGVDSTLKIQPAELGDSAVYLCASSLGGMNTEAFFGQGTRLTVV.

The chain has TRBV2 and TRBJ2-7; D perhaps matches TRBD1 (6 bases). Looked up from germline, CDR1 is SNHLY and CDR2 is FYNNEI. V was shortened by 8 bases and J by 1 base, with 21 bases between the two germline ends. The CDR3 has 16 amino acids. CDR3 amino acids: CASLEGYTTGSYEQYF. The CDR3 bases are TGTGCCAGCCTCGAAGGGTATACCACAGGGTCCTACGAGCAGTACTTC.

The chain recombines TRBV10-1 with TRBJ2-3, with D maybe TRBD1 (5 bases). The CDR3 contains 14 residues. The V end lost 10 bases, the J end lost 0 bases, and 14 bases lay between the germline ends. The germline CDR1 and CDR2 sequences are WNHNN and SYGVQD (reference sequence). The CDR3, as DNA: TGCGCCACCCAGGACACCTCTAGCACAGATACGCAGTATTTT. It codes for CATQDTSSTDTQYF.

Details on this clone: Other DNA sequences in this specimen translate into the identical CDR3. The chain joins TRBV3-1 (or the pseudogene TRBV3-2) to TRBJ1-1; D not resolved. V lost 1 base, J lost 1 base, and 4 bases lay in between. This CDR3 has 13 amino acids. The germline V gene encodes CDR1 LGHDT and CDR2 YNNKEL (reference sequence). This chain's CDR3 is CASSQGGNTEAFF. CDR3 bases: TGTGCCAGCAGCCAAGGCGGGAACACTGAAGCTTTCTTT.

V is TRBV18 and J is TRBJ1-1; 7 bases fit TRBD1. Germline CDR1 reads KGHSH; CDR2 reads LQKENI. V lost 4 bases, J lost 0 bases, and 2 bases stayed unmatched. The CDR3 extends over 14 amino acids. This chain's CDR3 is CASSLGQVNTEAFF. Written as DNA, the CDR3 is TGTGCCAGCTCACTCGGACAGGTGAACACTGAAGCTTTCTTT.

This chain links TRBV19 with TRBJ2-3; TRBD2 might be the D (5 bases). Germline assignment: CDR1 LNHDA and CDR2 SQIVND (reference sequence). CDR3 length: 14 amino acids. The V end was cut by 3 bases, the J end by 5 bases, with 12 bases between. The CDR3 sequence: CASSMVGRGDTQYF. CDR3 nucleotides: TGTGCCAGTAGTATGGTGGGCCGGGGAGATACGCAGTATTTT.

The chain uses TRBV12-5 and TRBJ2-3; 12 nucleotides agree with TRBD1. From germline, CDR1 is LGHNT and CDR2 FRNRAP. Losses at the gene ends were 0 bases for V and 2 bases for J; bases not matched to a gene: 3. The CDR3 runs 17 residues. CDR3 DNA sequence: TGTGCTAGTGGTTTGGTAGGGACAGGGGGCTTCACAGATACGCAGTATTTT. As protein: CASGLVGTGGFTDTQYF.

For the CDR3, the DNA is TGTGCCAGCAGCAAAGAGGAGGGGAGGAATTCACCCCTCCACTTT. Amino acid sequence: CASSKEEGRNSPLHF. This chain joins TRBV21-1 and TRBJ1-6. TRBV21-1 is described as a pseudogene. The CDR3 sequence is 15 residues long.

This clone was recorded a few times. This chain uses TRBV9 with TRBJ2-7, with 9 bases fitting TRBD1. Germline assignment: CDR1 SGDLS and CDR2 YYNGEE. This CDR3 comprises 18 residues. The trim removed 0 bases at V and 0 bases at J, leaving 10 bases unmatched. CDR3 region: CASSVGAAGTGSSYEQYF. CDR3 bases: TGTGCCAGCAGCGTAGGAGCTGCGGGGACAGGGAGCTCCTACGAGCAGTACTTC.

The chain links TRBV6-2 or TRBV6-3 to TRBJ1-6; a possible D gene is TRBD1 (5 bases). CDR1 MNHEY and CDR2 SVGEGT come from the germline V gene. V was shortened by 0 bases and J by 5 bases, with 14 bases between the two germline ends. The CDR3 consists of 17 residues. This chain's CDR3 is CASSYSRMGGNNSPLHF. DNA for the CDR3: TGTGCCAGCAGTTACTCTCGTATGGGGGGGAATAATTCACCCCTCCACTTT.